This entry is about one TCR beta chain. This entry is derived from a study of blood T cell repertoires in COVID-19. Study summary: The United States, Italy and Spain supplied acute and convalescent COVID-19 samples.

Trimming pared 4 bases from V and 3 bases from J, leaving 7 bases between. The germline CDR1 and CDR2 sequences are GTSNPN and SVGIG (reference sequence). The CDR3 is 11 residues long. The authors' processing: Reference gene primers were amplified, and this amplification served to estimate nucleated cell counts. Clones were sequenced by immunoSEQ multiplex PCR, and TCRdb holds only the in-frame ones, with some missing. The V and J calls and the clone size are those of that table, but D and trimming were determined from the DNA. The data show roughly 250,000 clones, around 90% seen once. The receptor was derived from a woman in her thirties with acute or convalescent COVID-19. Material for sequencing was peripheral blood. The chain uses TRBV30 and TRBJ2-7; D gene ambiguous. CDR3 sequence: CAWNEDYEQYF. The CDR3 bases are TGTGCCTGGAACGAGGACTACGAGCAGTACTTC.